These 4 T cell receptor beta chains came from one sample sequenced in a study of OX40 agonist ivuxolimab in advanced cancers. Library creation used the immunoSEQ multiplex PCR assay. TCRdb retrieved this table from immuneACCESS and kept in-frame rearrangements only. Not all clones are present; in checked studies, unresolved V genes account for under half, and no reason is known for the remainder. Present in this sample are 50,000 to 65,000 clones, 70% to 90% of which were seen just once. The ten largest clones capture around 0.71% of the sample. Specimen: CD4+ or CD8+ T cells sorted from blood, collected in a trial of the OX40 agonist ivuxolimab. These receptors all come from an adult with an advanced solid tumor such as melanoma, head and neck, liver or kidney cancer.

The chain combines TRBV5-8 with TRBJ2-7, with TRBD1 identical over 12 bases. Germline CDR1 reads SGHTS; CDR2 reads YDEGEE. CDR3 length: 18 residues. The J segment lost 3 bases and the V segment lost 4 bases, leaving 14 bases of the junction unmatched. The CDR3 coding sequence is TGTGCCAGCAGCCCCGGGACAGGGGGCTTCTTAGGAGGCTACGAGCAGTACTTC. It specifies CASSPGTGGFLGGYEQYF.

This clone was detected only once. The rearrangement links TRBV18 to TRBJ2-3; TRBD1 or TRBD2 may be the D gene (5 bases each). The CDR3 consists of 14 residues. The germline V gene has CDR1 KGHSH and CDR2 LQKENI. Between the trimmed V and J ends, which lost 4 bases and 8 bases, there was a span of 16 bases. CDR3 in amino acids: CASSRDRAPGTQYF. Written as DNA, the CDR3 is TGTGCCAGCTCACGGGACCGCGCCCCTGGTACGCAGTATTTT. Complete variable domain (other parts from reference TRBV18 and TRBJ2-3): NAGVMQNPRHLVRRRGQEARLRCSPMKGHSHVYWYRQLPEEGLKFMVYLQKENIIDESGMPKERFSAEFPKEGPSILRIQQVVRGDSAAYFCASSRDRAPGTQYFGPGTRLTVL.

This clone was seen once. V gene TRBV6-5 combines with J gene TRBJ1-6; D ambiguous. Germline-derived CDR1 and CDR2 are MNHEY and SVGAGI. Trimming removed 2 bases at V and 7 bases at J, with 9 bases between. There are 14 residues in the CDR3. The CDR3 DNA is TGTGCCAGCAGTTACGAAGGGAGAAATTCACCCCTCCACTTT. Amino acids: CASSYEGRNSPLHF.

This chain links TRBV11-3 with TRBJ2-6, with 11 bases lining up with TRBD1. The CDR3 contains 15 residues. Germline V lookup: CDR1 SGHNT, CDR2 YENEEA. With 10 bases clipped from V and 2 bases from J, the junction kept 4 bases outside the gene matches. The CDR3 region has the DNA TGTGCCACCGGGACAGGGGGACCTGGGGCCAACGTCCTGACTTTC. Encoded protein: CATGTGGPGANVLTF.